A selection of T cell receptor beta chains follows, all from one sample in a study of blood T cell repertoires in COVID-19. Profiled with immunoSEQ multiplex PCR; TCRdb holds only in-frame clones, not every one. Counted here are fewer than 250,000 clones, around 85% occurring once; the ten biggest clones make up approximately 3%. Sample: PBMCs or T cells enriched from blood (not recorded which). These receptors all come from a young woman who had recovered from COVID-19. Both conserved end residues are part of each CDR3. The D gene is left open where the match is weak. Only some rows state a clone size, as once, few, many or a class for expanded clones.

v_call,j_call,clone_size,d_call,cdr3_nt,cdr3_aa
TRBV3-1/TRBV3-2,TRBJ1-5,.,.,TGTGCCAGCAGCCAATATGGCCAGCCCCAGCATTTT,CASSQYGQPQHF
TRBV27,TRBJ1-1,.,TRBD1,TGTGCCAGCAGTCGGACAGGGGGTTGGACTGAAGCTTTCTTT,CASSRTGGWTEAFF
TRBV6-2/TRBV6-3,TRBJ1-2,.,TRBD1,TGTGCCAGCAGTTACCACGACAGGGGGGATGGCTACACCTTC,CASSYHDRGDGYTF
TRBV3-1/TRBV3-2,TRBJ2-1,.,.,TGTGCCAGCAGCCAAGACGTGAGACTCCCCCACAATGAGCAGTTCTTC,CASSQDVRLPHNEQFF
TRBV5-1,TRBJ1-1,.,.,TGCGCCAGCAGCTTGGATGTGAGGGCTGTTACTGAAGCTTTCTTT,CASSLDVRAVTEAFF
TRBV11-2,TRBJ1-5,.,TRBD1,TGTGCCAGCAGCTTTACGTCAGGGGGTATTCAGCCCCAGCATTTT,CASSFTSGGIQPQHF
TRBV30,TRBJ2-5,.,TRBD2,TGTGCCTGGACGGGAGGAGAGACCCAGTACTTC,CAWTGGETQYF
TRBV7-9,TRBJ1-1,.,.,TGTGCCAGCAGCTTAGCGCAGGGGTTACTCATGAACACTGAAGCTTTCTTT,CASSLAQGLLMNTEAFF
TRBV11-2,TRBJ1-5,.,.,TGTGCCAGCAGCCAGACAGCGAATAGCAATCAGCCCCAGCATTTT,CASSQTANSNQPQHF
TRBV4-1,TRBJ2-5,.,.,TGCGCCAGCAGCCAAGATTCTGGGCACCCTCGAGAGACCCAGTACTTC,CASSQDSGHPRETQYF
TRBV19,TRBJ1-2,once,.,TGTGCCAGTAGTACTGTGGGCCCCTATGGCTACACCTTC,CASSTVGPYGYTF
TRBV9,TRBJ1-2,few,.,TGTGCCAGCAGTTCAGGGCTGATGGGGGGCTACACCTTC,CASSSGLMGGYTF
TRBV30,TRBJ2-1,.,TRBD2,TGTGCCTGGAAGGGGACTATCCGCAATGAGCAGTTCTTC,CAWKGTIRNEQFF
TRBV5-1,TRBJ2-5,.,TRBD1,TGCGCCAGCAGCTCGGGACAGCACCAAGAGACCCAGTACTTC,CASSSGQHQETQYF
TRBV7-6,TRBJ2-1,.,.,TGTGCCAGCAGCCAGACAGTACCTTATTACAATGAGCAGTTCTTC,CASSQTVPYYNEQFF
TRBV6-5,TRBJ2-7,.,.,TGTGCCAGCAGGCCGGATCTAGGAACCTACGAGCAGTACTTC,CASRPDLGTYEQYF
TRBV14,TRBJ2-3,.,.,TGTGCCAGCAGCCAACTGACAGGAAGCACAGATACGCAGTATTTT,CASSQLTGSTDTQYF
TRBV7-3,TRBJ2-1,.,.,TGTGCCAGCAGCTCCGGTTTGGAGGAGCAGTTCTTC,CASSSGLEEQFF
TRBV6-5,TRBJ2-7,.,.,TGTGCCAGCAGTAATCTCTACGAGCAGTACTTC,CASSNLYEQYF
TRBV5-1,TRBJ1-1,once,.,TGCGCCAGCAGCTTCCAGGGGACGAACACTGAAGCTTTCTTT,CASSFQGTNTEAFF
TRBV5-1,TRBJ2-2,.,TRBD1,TGCGCCAGCAGCCGCGGACAGGGTTACACCGGGGAGCTGTTTTTT,CASSRGQGYTGELFF
TRBV28,TRBJ1-1,.,.,TGTGCCAGCAGTTTAATTTACAGGTCTGAAGCTTTCTTT,CASSLIYRSEAFF
TRBV7-2,TRBJ2-5,.,TRBD1,TGTGCCAGCAGCCCTCGACAGGGGCGAGAGACCCAGTACTTC,CASSPRQGRETQYF
TRBV18,TRBJ1-2,.,.,TGTGCCAGCTCACCACCAAACCCTAAAAACTATGGCTACACCTTC,CASSPPNPKNYGYTF
TRBV20-1,TRBJ2-3,.,.,TGCAGTGCTTCCGGGGATACGCAGTATTTT,CSASGDTQYF
TRBV21-1,TRBJ2-3,.,.,TGTGCCAGCAGCATCGGGACTAGCGGGAGAGTGGATACGCAGTATTTT,CASSIGTSGRVDTQYF
TRBV2,TRBJ2-7,.,TRBD1,TGTGCCAGCGGACAGGTCATCGAGCAGTACTTC,CASGQVIEQYF
TRBV18,TRBJ2-1,few,TRBD2,TGTGCCAGCTCACCACGTACTAGCGGGAGGGTGGGGTACAATGAGCAGTTCTTC,CASSPRTSGRVGYNEQFF
TRBV21-1,TRBJ1-5,.,.,TGTGCCAGCAGCAAAGAGAGGACAGGGGATCAGCCCCAGCATTTT,CASSKERTGDQPQHF
TRBV2,TRBJ1-1,.,TRBD1,TGTGCCAGCAGTGGCTACAGGGGAACTGAAGCTTTCTTT,CASSGYRGTEAFF
TRBV18,TRBJ2-1,few,TRBD1,TGTGCCAGCTCACCACCCGTGGCCAGGGGGCTCGGCAATGAGCAGTTCTTC,CASSPPVARGLGNEQFF
TRBV3-1/TRBV3-2,TRBJ1-3,.,.,TGTGCCAGCAGCCAAGATCCTTCTGGAAACACCATATATTTT,CASSQDPSGNTIYF
TRBV7-2,TRBJ2-5,.,.,TGTGCCAGCAGCGCACAGGGAGGGGAGGAGACCCAGTACTTC,CASSAQGGEETQYF